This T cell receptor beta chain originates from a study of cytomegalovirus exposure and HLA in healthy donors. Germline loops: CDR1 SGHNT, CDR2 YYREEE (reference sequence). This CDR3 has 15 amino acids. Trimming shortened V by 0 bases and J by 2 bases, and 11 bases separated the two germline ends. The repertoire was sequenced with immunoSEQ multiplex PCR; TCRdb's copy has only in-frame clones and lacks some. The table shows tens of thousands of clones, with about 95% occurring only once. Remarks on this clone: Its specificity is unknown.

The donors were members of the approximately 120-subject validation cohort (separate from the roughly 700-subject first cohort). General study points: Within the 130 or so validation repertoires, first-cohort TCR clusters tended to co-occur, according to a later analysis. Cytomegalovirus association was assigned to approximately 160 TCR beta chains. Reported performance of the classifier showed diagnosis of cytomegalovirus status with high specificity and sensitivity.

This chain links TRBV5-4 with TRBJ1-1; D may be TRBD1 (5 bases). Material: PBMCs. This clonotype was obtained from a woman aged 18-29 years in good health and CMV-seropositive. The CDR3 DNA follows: TGTGCCAGCAGCTTGGACCAGGGAGGTAACACTGAAGCTTTCTTT. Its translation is CASSLDQGGNTEAFF.